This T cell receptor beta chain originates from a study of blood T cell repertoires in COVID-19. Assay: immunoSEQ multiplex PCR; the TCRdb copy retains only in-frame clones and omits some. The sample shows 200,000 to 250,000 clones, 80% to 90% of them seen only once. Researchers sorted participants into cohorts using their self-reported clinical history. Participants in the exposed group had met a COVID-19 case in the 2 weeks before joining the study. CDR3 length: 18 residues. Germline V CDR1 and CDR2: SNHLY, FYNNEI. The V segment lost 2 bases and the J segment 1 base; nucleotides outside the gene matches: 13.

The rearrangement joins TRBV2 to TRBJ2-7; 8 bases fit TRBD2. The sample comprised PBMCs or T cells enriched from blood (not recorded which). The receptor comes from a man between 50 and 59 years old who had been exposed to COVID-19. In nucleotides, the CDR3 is TGTGCCAGCAGTGAACCTCCGGGACTAGTAAGAGTTTCCTACGAGCAGTACTTC. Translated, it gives CASSEPPGLVRVSYEQYF.